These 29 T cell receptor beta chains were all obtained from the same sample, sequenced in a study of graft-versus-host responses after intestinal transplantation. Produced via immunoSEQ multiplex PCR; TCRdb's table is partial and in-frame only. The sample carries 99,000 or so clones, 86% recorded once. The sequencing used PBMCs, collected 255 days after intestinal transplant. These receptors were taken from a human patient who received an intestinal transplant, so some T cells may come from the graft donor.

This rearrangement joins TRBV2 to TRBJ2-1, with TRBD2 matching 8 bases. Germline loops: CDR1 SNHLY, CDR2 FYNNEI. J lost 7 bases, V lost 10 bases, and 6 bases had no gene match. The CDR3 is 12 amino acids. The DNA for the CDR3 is TGTGCCACCGGGGGGGCGGTTAATGAGCAGTTCTTC. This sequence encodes CATGGAVNEQFF. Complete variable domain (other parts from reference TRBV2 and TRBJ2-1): EPEVTQTPSHQVTQMGQEVILRCVPISNHLYFYWYRQILGQKVEFLVSFYNNEISEKSEIFDDQFSVERPDGSNFTLKIRSTKLEDSAMYFCATGGAVNEQFFGPGTRLTVL.

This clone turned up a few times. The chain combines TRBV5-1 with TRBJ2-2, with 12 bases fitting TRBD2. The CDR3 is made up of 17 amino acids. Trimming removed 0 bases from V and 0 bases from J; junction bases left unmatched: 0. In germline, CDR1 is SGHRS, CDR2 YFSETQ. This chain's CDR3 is CASSLGLAGANTGELFF. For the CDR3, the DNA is TGCGCCAGCAGCTTGGGACTAGCGGGGGCGAACACCGGGGAGCTGTTTTTT.

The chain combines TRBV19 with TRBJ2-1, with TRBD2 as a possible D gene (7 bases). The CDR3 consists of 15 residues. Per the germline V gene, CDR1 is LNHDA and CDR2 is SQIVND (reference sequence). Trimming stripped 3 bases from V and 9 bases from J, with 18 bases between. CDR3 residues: CASSIQGGRDAEQFF. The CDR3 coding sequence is TGTGCCAGTAGTATTCAAGGGGGGAGGGACGCTGAGCAGTTCTTC.

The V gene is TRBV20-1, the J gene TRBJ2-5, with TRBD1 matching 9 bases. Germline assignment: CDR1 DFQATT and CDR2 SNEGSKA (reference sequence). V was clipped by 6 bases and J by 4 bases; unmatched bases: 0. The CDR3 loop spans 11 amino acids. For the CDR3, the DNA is TGCAGTGCACAGGGGGCAGAGACCCAGTACTTC. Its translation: CSAQGAETQYF.

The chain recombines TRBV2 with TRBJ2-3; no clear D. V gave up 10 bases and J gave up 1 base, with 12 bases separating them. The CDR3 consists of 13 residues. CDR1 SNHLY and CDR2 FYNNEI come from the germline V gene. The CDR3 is CATSFSGTDTQYF. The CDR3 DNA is TGTGCCACCTCCTTTTCGGGCACAGATACGCAGTATTTT. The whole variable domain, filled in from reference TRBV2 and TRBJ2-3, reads EPEVTQTPSHQVTQMGQEVILRCVPISNHLYFYWYRQILGQKVEFLVSFYNNEISEKSEIFDDQFSVERPDGSNFTLKIRSTKLEDSAMYFCATSFSGTDTQYFGPGTRLTVL.

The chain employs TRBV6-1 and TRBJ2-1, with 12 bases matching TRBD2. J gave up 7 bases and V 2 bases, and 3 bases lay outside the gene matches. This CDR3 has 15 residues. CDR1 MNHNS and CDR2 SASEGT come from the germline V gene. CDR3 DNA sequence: TGTGCCAGCAGTGAAACTAGCGGGGGGCCTAATGAGCAGTTCTTC. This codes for CASSETSGGPNEQFF.

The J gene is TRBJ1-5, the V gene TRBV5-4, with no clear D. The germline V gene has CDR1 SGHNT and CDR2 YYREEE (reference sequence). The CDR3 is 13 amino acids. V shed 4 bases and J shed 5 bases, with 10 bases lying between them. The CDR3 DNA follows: TGTGCCAGCAGCCTGGGTCAGGATCAGCCCCAGCATTTT. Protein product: CASSLGQDQPQHF.

This CDR3 reads CASSEEVTGGNEQFF. In nucleotides, the CDR3 is TGTGCCAGCAGTGAAGAAGTGACAGGGGGGAATGAGCAGTTCTTC. The chain has TRBV6-1 and TRBJ2-1; 9 bases line up with TRBD1. V lost 1 base to trimming and J lost 7 bases; unmatched junction nucleotides: 5. This CDR3 spans 15 amino acids. Germline V lookup: CDR1 MNHNS, CDR2 SASEGT.

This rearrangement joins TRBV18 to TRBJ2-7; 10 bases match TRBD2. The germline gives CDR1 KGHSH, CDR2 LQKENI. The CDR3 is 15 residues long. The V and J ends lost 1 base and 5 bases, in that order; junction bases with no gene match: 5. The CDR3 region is CASSPLLAGVNEQYF. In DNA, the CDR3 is TGTGCCAGCTCACCACTCCTAGCGGGAGTAAACGAGCAGTACTTC.

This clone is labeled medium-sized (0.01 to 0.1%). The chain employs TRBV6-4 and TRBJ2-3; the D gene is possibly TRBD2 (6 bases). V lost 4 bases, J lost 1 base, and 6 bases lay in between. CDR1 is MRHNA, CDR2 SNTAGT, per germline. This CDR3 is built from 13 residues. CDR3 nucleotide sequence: TGTGCCAGCAGTGCTAGCGGCACAGATACGCAGTATTTT. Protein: CASSASGTDTQYF.

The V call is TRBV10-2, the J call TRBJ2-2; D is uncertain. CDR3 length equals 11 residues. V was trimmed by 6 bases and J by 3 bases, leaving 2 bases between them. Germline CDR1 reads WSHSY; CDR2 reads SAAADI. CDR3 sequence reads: CASRDTGELFF. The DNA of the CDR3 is TGCGCCAGCAGAGACACCGGGGAGCTGTTTTTT.

The CDR3 DNA sequence: TGTGCCAGCAGCGTAGCTAAGGGCTACGCGCAGTATTTT. Its translation: CASSVAKGYAQYF. The rearrangement links TRBV9 to TRBJ2-3; the D is unclear. The V and J ends lost 0 bases and 10 bases respectively, with 12 bases between them. The CDR3 runs to 13 residues. Germline loops: CDR1 SGDLS, CDR2 YYNGEE.

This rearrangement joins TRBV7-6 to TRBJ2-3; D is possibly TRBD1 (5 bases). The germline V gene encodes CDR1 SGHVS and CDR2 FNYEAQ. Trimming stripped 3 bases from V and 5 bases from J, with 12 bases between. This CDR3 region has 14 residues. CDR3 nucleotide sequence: TGTGCCAGCAGCTTTGGCGAGCAGGGAGATACGCAGTATTTT. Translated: CASSFGEQGDTQYF.

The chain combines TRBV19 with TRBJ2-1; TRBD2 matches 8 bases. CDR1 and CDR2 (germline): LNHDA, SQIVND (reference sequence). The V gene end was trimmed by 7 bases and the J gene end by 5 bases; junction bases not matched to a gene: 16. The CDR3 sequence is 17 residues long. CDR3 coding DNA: TGTGCCAGTATTCCGTCCAGCGGGAGCGAGGGTAACAATGAGCAGTTCTTC. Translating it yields CASIPSSGSEGNNEQFF. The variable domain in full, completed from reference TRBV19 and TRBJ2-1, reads DGGITQSPKYLFRKEGQNVTLSCEQNLNHDAMYWYRQDPGQGLRLIYYSQIVNDFQKGDIAEGYSVSREKKESFPLTVTSAQKNPTAFYLCASIPSSGSEGNNEQFFGPGTRLTVL.

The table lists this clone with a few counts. The CDR3 reads CASFGDREVYEQYF. The CDR3 DNA is TGTGCCAGCTTTGGGGACAGAGAAGTTTACGAGCAGTACTTC. The gene calls are TRBV5-8 and TRBJ2-7, with TRBD1 identical over 7 bases. The junction had 11 bases not matched to a gene; V was cut back by 7 bases and J by 4 bases. This CDR3 comprises 14 residues. The germline CDR1 and CDR2 sequences are SGHTS and YDEGEE.

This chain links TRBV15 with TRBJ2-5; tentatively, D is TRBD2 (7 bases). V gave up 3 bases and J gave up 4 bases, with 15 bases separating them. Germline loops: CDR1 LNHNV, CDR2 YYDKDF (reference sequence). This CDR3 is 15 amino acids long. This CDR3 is CATSSGGAIGETQYF. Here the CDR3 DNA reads TGTGCCACCAGCAGTGGGGGGGCGATCGGAGAGACCCAGTACTTC.

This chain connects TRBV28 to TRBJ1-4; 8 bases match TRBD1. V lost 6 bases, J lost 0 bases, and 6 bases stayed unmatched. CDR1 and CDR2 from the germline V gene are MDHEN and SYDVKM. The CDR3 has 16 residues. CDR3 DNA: TGTGCCAGCAGGCAGGGGGCGACCTCAACTAATGAAAAACTGTTTTTT. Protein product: CASRQGATSTNEKLFF.

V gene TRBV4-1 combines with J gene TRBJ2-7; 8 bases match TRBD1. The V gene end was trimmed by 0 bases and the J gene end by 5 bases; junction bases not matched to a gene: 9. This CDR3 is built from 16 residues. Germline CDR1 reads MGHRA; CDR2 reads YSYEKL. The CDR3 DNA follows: TGCGCCAGCAGCCAAGATCTCTTGCAGGGGGCGGACGAGCAGTACTTC. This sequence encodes CASSQDLLQGADEQYF.

CDR3 in amino acids: CSGAGRLNTEAFF. CDR3 bases: TGCAGCGGGGCCGGCAGACTGAACACTGAAGCTTTCTTT. This chain uses TRBV29-1 with TRBJ1-1; D gene ambiguous. The CDR3 is 13 residues long. The V gene's germline CDR1 is SQVTM and CDR2 ANQGSEA. V was shortened by 7 bases and J by 0 bases, with 12 bases between the two germline ends.

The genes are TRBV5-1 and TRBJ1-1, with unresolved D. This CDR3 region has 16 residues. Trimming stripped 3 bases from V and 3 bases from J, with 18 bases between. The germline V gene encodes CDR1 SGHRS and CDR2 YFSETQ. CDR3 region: CASSSYKLGADTEAFF. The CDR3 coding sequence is TGCGCCAGCAGCTCCTACAAGCTCGGCGCCGACACTGAAGCTTTCTTT.

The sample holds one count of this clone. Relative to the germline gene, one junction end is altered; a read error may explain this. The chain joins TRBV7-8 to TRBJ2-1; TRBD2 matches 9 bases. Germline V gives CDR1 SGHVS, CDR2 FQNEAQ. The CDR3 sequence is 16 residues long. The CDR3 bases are TGTGCCAGCAGCATAGCTAGCGGGGAAGCCTACAATGAGCAGTTCTTC. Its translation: CASSIASGEAYNEQFF.

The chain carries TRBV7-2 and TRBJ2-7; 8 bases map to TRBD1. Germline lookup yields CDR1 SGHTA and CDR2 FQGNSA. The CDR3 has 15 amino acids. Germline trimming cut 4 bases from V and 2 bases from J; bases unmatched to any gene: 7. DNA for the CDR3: TGTGCCAGCAGCTACCAGGGGGCAACAACCTACGAGCAGTACTTC. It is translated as CASSYQGATTYEQYF. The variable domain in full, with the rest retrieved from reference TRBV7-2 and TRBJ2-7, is GAGVSQSPSNKVTEKGKDVELRCDPISGHTALYWYRQSLGQGLEFLIYFQGNSAPDKSGLPSDRFSAERTGGSVSTLTIQRTQQEDSAVYLCASSYQGATTYEQYFGPGTRLTVT.

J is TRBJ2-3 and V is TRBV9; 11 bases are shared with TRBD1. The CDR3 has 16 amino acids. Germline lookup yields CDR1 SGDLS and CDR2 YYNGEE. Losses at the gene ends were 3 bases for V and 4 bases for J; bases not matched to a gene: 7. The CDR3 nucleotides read TGTGCCAGCAGCGAACGGACAGGGGGCGCCTCAGATACGCAGTATTTT. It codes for CASSERTGGASDTQYF. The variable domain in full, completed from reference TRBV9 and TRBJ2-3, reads DSGVTQTPKHLITATGQRVTLRCSPRSGDLSVYWYQQSLDQGLQFLIQYYNGEERAKGNILERFSAQQFPDLHSELNLSSLELGDSALYFCASSERTGGASDTQYFGPGTRLTVL.

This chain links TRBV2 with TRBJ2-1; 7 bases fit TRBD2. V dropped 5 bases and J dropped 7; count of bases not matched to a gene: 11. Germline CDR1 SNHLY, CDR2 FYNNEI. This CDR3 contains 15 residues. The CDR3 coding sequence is TGTGCCAGCAGTTTCGGGGGGAGCGGTGGAAATGAGCAGTTCTTC. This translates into CASSFGGSGGNEQFF.

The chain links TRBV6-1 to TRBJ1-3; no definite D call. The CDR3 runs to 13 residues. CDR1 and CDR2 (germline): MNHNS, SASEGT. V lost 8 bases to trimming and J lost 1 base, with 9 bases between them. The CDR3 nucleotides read TGTGCCAGCGAGGAGGTGTCTGGAAACACCATATATTTT. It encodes CASEEVSGNTIYF.

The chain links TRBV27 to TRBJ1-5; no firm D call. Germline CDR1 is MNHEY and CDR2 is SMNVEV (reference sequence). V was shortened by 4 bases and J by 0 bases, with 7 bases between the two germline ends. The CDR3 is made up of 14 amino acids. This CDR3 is CASSSSDSNQPQHF. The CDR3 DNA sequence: TGTGCCAGCAGTTCTTCAGATAGCAATCAGCCCCAGCATTTT.

The CDR3 coding sequence is TGTGCCAGCAGCAAAGAACTCGTGACAGGGGGCTACTATGGCTACACCTTC. Translation: CASSKELVTGGYYGYTF. The V call is TRBV21-1, the J call TRBJ1-2; the table calls TRBD1, which could not be checked here. TRBV21-1 is classified as a pseudogene. The length of the CDR3 is 17 residues.

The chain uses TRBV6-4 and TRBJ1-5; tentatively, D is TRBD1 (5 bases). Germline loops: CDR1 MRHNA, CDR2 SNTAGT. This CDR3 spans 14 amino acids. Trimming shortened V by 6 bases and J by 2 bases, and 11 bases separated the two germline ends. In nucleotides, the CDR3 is TGTGCCAGCAGCGCCGACAGCGGCAATCAGCCCCAGCATTTT. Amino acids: CASSADSGNQPQHF.

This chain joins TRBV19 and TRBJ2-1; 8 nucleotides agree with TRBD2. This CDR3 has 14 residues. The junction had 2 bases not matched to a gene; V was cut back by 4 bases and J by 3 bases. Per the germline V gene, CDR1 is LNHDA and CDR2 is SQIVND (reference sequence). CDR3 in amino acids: CASSKRENYNEQFF. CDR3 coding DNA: TGTGCCAGTAGTAAGCGGGAGAACTACAATGAGCAGTTCTTC.